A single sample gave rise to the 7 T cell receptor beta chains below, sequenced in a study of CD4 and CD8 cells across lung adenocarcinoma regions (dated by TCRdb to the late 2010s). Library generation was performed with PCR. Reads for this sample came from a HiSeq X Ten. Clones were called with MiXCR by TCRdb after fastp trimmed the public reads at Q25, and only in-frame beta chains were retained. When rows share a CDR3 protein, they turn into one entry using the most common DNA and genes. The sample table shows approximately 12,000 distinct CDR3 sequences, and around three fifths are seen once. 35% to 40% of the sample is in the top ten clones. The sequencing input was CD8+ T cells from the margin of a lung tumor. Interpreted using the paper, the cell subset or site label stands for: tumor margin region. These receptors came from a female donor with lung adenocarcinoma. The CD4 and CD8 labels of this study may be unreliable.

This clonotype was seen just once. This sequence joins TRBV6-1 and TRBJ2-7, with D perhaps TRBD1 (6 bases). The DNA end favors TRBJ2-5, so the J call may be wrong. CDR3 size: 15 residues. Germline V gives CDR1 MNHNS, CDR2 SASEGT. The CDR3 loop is CASSEGSGAQETQYF. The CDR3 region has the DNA TGTGCCAGCAGTGAAGGGTCAGGGGCCCAAGAGACCCAGTACTTC.

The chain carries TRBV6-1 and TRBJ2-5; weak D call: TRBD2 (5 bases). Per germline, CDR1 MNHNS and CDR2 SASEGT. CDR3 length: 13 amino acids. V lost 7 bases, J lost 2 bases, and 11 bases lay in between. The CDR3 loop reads CASIRAAQETQYF. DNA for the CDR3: TGTGCCAGCATAAGAGCGGCTCAAGAGACCCAGTACTTC.

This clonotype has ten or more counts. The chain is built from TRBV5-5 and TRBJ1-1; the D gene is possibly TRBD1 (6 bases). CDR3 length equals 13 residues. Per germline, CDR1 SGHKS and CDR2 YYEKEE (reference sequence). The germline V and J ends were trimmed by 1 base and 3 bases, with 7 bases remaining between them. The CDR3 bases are TGTGCCAGCAGCTTGCAGGGGTACACTGAAGCTTTCTTT. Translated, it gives CASSLQGYTEAFF.

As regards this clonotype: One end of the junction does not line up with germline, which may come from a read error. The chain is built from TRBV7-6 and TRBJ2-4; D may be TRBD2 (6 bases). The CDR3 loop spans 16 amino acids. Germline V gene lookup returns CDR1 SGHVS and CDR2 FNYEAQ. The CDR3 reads CASSVAGLCAKDIQYF. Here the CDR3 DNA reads TGTGCCAGCAGCGTTGCGGGGCTGTGCGCCAAAGACATTCAGTACTTC. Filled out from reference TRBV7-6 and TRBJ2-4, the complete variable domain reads GAGVSQSPRYKVTKRGQDVALRCDPISGHVSLYWYRQALGQGPEFLTYFNYEAQQDKSGLPNDRFSAERPEGSISTLTIQRTEQRDSAMYRCASSVAGLCAKDIQYFGAGTRLSVL.

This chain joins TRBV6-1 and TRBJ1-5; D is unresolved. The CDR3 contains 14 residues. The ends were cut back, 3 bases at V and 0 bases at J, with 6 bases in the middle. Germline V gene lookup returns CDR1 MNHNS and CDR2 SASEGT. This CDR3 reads CASSENSSNQPQHF. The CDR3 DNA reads TGTGCCAGCAGTGAGAACAGTAGCAATCAGCCCCAGCATTTT.

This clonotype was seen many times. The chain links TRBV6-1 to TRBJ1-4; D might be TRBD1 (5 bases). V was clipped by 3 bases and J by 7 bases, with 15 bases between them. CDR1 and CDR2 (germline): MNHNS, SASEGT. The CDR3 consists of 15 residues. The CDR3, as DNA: TGTGCCAGCAGTGATATGGCGTTAAGGGGTGAAAAACTGTTTTTT. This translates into CASSDMALRGEKLFF.

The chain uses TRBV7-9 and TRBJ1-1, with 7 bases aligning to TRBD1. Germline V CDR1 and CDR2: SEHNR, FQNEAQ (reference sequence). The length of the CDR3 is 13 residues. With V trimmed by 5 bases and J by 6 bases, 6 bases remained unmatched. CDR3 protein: CASSLGQSAEAFF. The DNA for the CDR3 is TGTGCCAGCAGCCTGGGACAGAGCGCTGAAGCTTTCTTT.